Listed below are T cell receptor beta chains from one sample, sequenced in a study of Ad26.COV2.S vaccination and SARS-CoV-2 variants. Here immunoSEQ multiplex PCR was the method, and the copy in TCRdb shows in-frame clones only, minus some. The sample lists more than 300,000 clones, about 82% occurring once. The material was peripheral blood, obtained in a trial of Ad26.COV2.S vaccine versus placebo. These receptors all come from a person aged 18 to 65 who received the Ad26.COV2.S COVID-19 vaccine or a placebo. Both conserved end residues are part of each CDR3. The order of the fields is V gene, D gene, clone size, J gene, CDR3 protein, CDR3 DNA. D genes are given only for firm matches. Expanded clones are given a class, and other clones once, few, many or no size at all.

TRBV6-1	.	.	TRBJ2-7	CASSEAGLSYEQYF	TGTGCCAGCAGTGAAGCAGGGCTTAGCTACGAGCAGTACTTC
TRBV6-5	.	.	TRBJ1-3	CASKRTSGNTIYF	TGTGCCAGCAAACGCACATCTGGAAACACCATATATTTT
TRBV19	.	.	TRBJ1-5	CASSILVGANQPQHF	TGTGCCAGTAGTATTTTAGTTGGGGCCAATCAGCCCCAGCATTTT
TRBV19	.	.	TRBJ1-2	CASSRGQAQYGYTF	TGTGCCAGTAGCAGGGGCCAGGCTCAGTATGGCTACACCTTC
TRBV7-8	.	.	TRBJ2-1	CASSLGIGRGPGGGEQFF	TGTGCCAGCAGCTTAGGAATCGGGCGGGGGCCTGGAGGGGGTGAGCAGTTCTTC
TRBV9	.	.	TRBJ1-3	CASSSRAGNTIYF	TGTGCCAGCAGCTCCCGAGCTGGAAACACCATATATTTT
TRBV12-5	.	.	TRBJ2-6	CASGYGGGGANVLTF	TGTGCTAGTGGTTACGGAGGTGGTGGGGCCAACGTCCTGACTTTC
TRBV28	.	.	TRBJ1-6	CASRVYSNSPLHF	TGTGCCAGCCGCGTATATTCTAATTCACCCCTCCACTTT
TRBV3-1/TRBV3-2	.	once	TRBJ1-1	CASSQAAGRTEAFF	TGTGCCAGCAGCCAAGCGGCAGGGAGAACTGAAGCTTTCTTT
TRBV2	TRBD1	.	TRBJ2-7	CASSAPQGANF	TGTGCCAGCAGTGCGCCACAGGGGGCTAACTTC
TRBV7-6	.	.	TRBJ2-1	CASSFRGVYNEQFF	TGTGCCAGCAGCTTTCGGGGCGTATACAATGAGCAGTTCTTC
TRBV29-1	.	.	TRBJ1-1	CSVEGHGRGTEAFF	TGCAGCGTTGAAGGGCATGGCAGGGGCACTGAAGCTTTCTTT
TRBV7-9	TRBD1	.	TRBJ1-1	CASSTTADGTAKAFF	TGTGCCAGCAGCACAACCGCAGACGGGACAGCCAAAGCTTTCTTT
TRBV7-9	.	.	TRBJ1-1	CASSLEEAMRAFF	TGTGCCAGCAGCTTAGAAGAGGCTATGAGGGCTTTCTTT
TRBV28	TRBD2	.	TRBJ2-1	CASSDLAGVTNEQFF	TGTGCCAGCAGCGACCTAGCGGGGGTTACCAATGAGCAGTTCTTC